The next 24 T cell receptor beta chains were all read from a single sample in a study of beta chain features in type 1 diabetes. The sequenced template was cDNA made from the entire isolated RNA. TCRdb keeps only in-frame clones here, not all; method: immunoSEQ multiplex PCR. This sample has about 330,000 clones; roughly 11% occur once, and the top ten carry around 0.015%. Sequenced: naive CD4+ T cells from blood. The receptors were sampled from a woman between 25 and 40 years old in good health.

This clone was picked up a small number of times. This sequence joins TRBV7-2 and TRBJ2-5; weak D call: TRBD1 (6 bases). Trimming removed 6 bases from V and 0 bases from J, with 11 bases in between. There are 14 residues in the CDR3. In germline, CDR1 is SGHTA, CDR2 FQGNSA. The CDR3 region is CASSTGTHQETQYF. The CDR3, as DNA: TGTGCCAGCAGTACCGGGACACACCAAGAGACCCAGTACTTC. The full variable domain, its missing parts supplied by reference TRBV7-2 and TRBJ2-5, is GAGVSQSPSNKVTEKGKDVELRCDPISGHTALYWYRQSLGQGLEFLIYFQGNSAPDKSGLPSDRFSAERTGGSVSTLTIQRTQQEDSAVYLCASSTGTHQETQYFGPGTRLLVL.

The chain employs TRBV7-2 and TRBJ2-2, with a possible D match to TRBD1 (5 bases). Between the trimmed V and J ends, which lost 5 bases and 1 base, there was a span of 14 bases. The CDR3 covers 16 residues. In germline, CDR1 is SGHTA, CDR2 FQGNSA. CDR3 sequence: CASSQLGVENTGELFF. CDR3 in DNA: TGTGCCAGCAGCCAGCTAGGGGTGGAGAACACCGGGGAGCTGTTTTTT. Complete variable domain (other parts from reference TRBV7-2 and TRBJ2-2): GAGVSQSPSNKVTEKGKDVELRCDPISGHTALYWYRQSLGQGLEFLIYFQGNSAPDKSGLPSDRFSAERTGGSVSTLTIQRTQQEDSAVYLCASSQLGVENTGELFFGEGSRLTVL.

The chain recombines TRBV25-1 with TRBJ2-6; no clear D. Germline V gene sequence: CDR1 MGHDK, CDR2 SYGVNS. This CDR3 has 16 residues. V was pared by 0 bases and J by 0 bases, with 6 bases between. The CDR3 region has the DNA TGTGCCAGCAGTGAATATGTCTTCTCTGGGGCCAACGTCCTGACTTTC. It is translated as CASSEYVFSGANVLTF.

This clone was counted only a few times. V and J are TRBV7-3 and TRBJ1-2, with TRBD1 matching over 10 bases. Germline CDR1 and CDR2: SGHTA and FQGTGA. Trimming removed 5 bases from V and 7 bases from J; junction bases left unmatched: 10. This CDR3 is 15 amino acids long. The CDR3 sequence is CASSLIRTGGGGYTF. CDR3 bases: TGTGCCAGCAGCCTGATCCGGACAGGGGGTGGTGGCTACACCTTC.

This rearrangement joins TRBV29-1 to TRBJ1-1, with unresolved D. The germline V and J ends were trimmed by 3 bases and 11 bases, with 25 bases remaining between them. CDR3 length equals 15 residues. CDR1 is SQVTM and CDR2 is ANQGSEA in the germline V gene. CDR3 residues: CSVDSDPRESSRAFF. For the CDR3, the DNA is TGCAGCGTTGACAGTGACCCTCGGGAATCCTCGAGGGCTTTCTTT.

The genes are TRBV29-1 and TRBJ1-2, with 7 bases aligning to TRBD1. CDR3 length: 13 amino acids. V lost 6 bases to trimming and J lost 4 bases; unmatched junction nucleotides: 8. The germline V gene has CDR1 SQVTM and CDR2 ANQGSEA. CDR3 nucleotides: TGCAGCGTAGCGGCTGGACAGGCCTATGGCTACACCTTC. Translated: CSVAAGQAYGYTF.

This clone was recorded a few times. The CDR3 region has the DNA TGTGCCAGCAGCCCTACCGGGACTAGCGGGAGAGATACGCAGTATTTT. Its protein is CASSPTGTSGRDTQYF. This chain links TRBV5-6 with TRBJ2-3; 14 nucleotides align to TRBD2. J lost 5 bases, V lost 4 bases, and 6 bases had no gene match. Per the germline V gene, CDR1 is SGHDT and CDR2 is YYEEEE. This CDR3 contains 16 residues.

The chain is built from TRBV6-6 and TRBJ2-7; no clear D gene. The germline V gene has CDR1 MNHNY and CDR2 SVGAGI (reference sequence). The germline V and J ends were trimmed by 6 bases and 2 bases, with 8 bases remaining between them. CDR3 size: 12 residues. The CDR3 DNA reads as TGTGCCAGCAGCGGCGGAACCTACGAGCAGTACTTC. Translating it yields CASSGGTYEQYF.

The chain joins TRBV7-2 to TRBJ2-4; 9 bases map to TRBD1. CDR3 length: 16 amino acids. Trimming cost V 5 bases and J 2 bases; bases outside gene matches: 7. Per the germline V gene, CDR1 is SGHTA and CDR2 is FQGNSA. The CDR3 coding sequence is TGTGCCAGCAGCGCACAGGGGGCGATTCCCAAAAACATTCAGTACTTC. Its translation is CASSAQGAIPKNIQYF. Looking up the rest from reference TRBV7-2 and TRBJ2-4 gives the full variable domain: GAGVSQSPSNKVTEKGKDVELRCDPISGHTALYWYRQSLGQGLEFLIYFQGNSAPDKSGLPSDRFSAERTGGSVSTLTIQRTQQEDSAVYLCASSAQGAIPKNIQYFGAGTRLSVL.

The CDR3 spells CASGSGHPYEQYF. In DNA, the CDR3 is TGTGCCTCCGGGAGTGGACACCCCTACGAGCAGTACTTC. The chain links TRBV30 to TRBJ2-7, with a weak D call TRBD2 (6 bases). Germline-derived CDR1 and CDR2 are GTSNPN and SVGIG (reference sequence). V was clipped by 7 bases and J by 2 bases, with 15 bases between them. This CDR3 is built from 13 residues. The complete variable domain, with remaining parts taken from reference TRBV30 and TRBJ2-7, reads SQTIHQWPATLVQPVGSPLSLECTVEGTSNPNLYWYRQAAGRGLQLLFYSVGIGQISSEVPQNLSASRPQDRQFILSSKKLLLSDSGFYLCASGSGHPYEQYFGPGTRLTVT.

This clone turned up a few times. This rearrangement joins TRBV28 to TRBJ1-2; D is unresolved. Germline V gene data show CDR1 as MDHEN and CDR2 as SYDVKM. V lost 8 bases and J 1 base, leaving 11 bases between the germline ends. CDR3 length: 13 residues. The CDR3 protein is CASHRAVNYGYTF. Written as DNA, the CDR3 is TGTGCCAGCCATCGCGCCGTTAACTATGGCTACACCTTC.

The chain couples TRBV7-9 to TRBJ2-3, with 7 bases lining up with TRBD1. The CDR3 extends over 18 amino acids. CDR1 is SEHNR and CDR2 is FQNEAQ in the germline V gene (reference sequence). V was clipped by 2 bases and J by 0 bases; unmatched bases: 11. The CDR3 sequence: CASSLRTSRDRSTDTQYF. CDR3 DNA sequence: TGTGCCAGCAGCTTACGTACCAGCCGGGACAGAAGCACAGATACGCAGTATTTT.

This clone was counted between two and nine times. The rearrangement links TRBV7-9 to TRBJ1-5; 9 bases are shared with TRBD1. This CDR3 is 14 amino acids long. J lost 5 bases, V lost 3 bases, and 2 bases had no gene match. Germline V lookup: CDR1 SEHNR, CDR2 FQNEAQ (reference sequence). This CDR3 is CASSLGQGYQPQHF. The DNA of the CDR3 is TGTGCCAGCAGCTTGGGACAGGGATATCAGCCCCAGCATTTT.

This clone was recorded a few times. This chain links TRBV7-2 with TRBJ1-1; 9 positions match TRBD1. This CDR3 region has 14 residues. J lost 4 bases, V lost 5 bases, and 5 bases had no gene match. Germline V gene data show CDR1 as SGHTA and CDR2 as FQGNSA. Here the CDR3 reads CASSPQTGGTEAFF. CDR3 in DNA: TGTGCCAGCAGCCCACAGACAGGGGGCACTGAAGCTTTCTTT. The whole variable domain, remainder taken from reference TRBV7-2 and TRBJ1-1, is GAGVSQSPSNKVTEKGKDVELRCDPISGHTALYWYRQSLGQGLEFLIYFQGNSAPDKSGLPSDRFSAERTGGSVSTLTIQRTQQEDSAVYLCASSPQTGGTEAFFGQGTRLTVV.

This clone has more than one count but fewer than ten. This chain links TRBV27 with TRBJ2-3, with D possibly matching TRBD1 (5 bases). CDR1 is MNHEY, CDR2 SMNVEV, per germline (reference sequence). The CDR3 loop spans 14 amino acids. V was shortened by 3 bases and J by 0 bases, with 7 bases between the two germline ends. CDR3 in DNA: TGTGCCAGCAGTTTGGGGCGGAGCACAGATACGCAGTATTTT. The encoded protein is CASSLGRSTDTQYF.

The V call is TRBV27, the J call TRBJ2-1; 7 bases map to TRBD1. The CDR3 has 15 residues. The V segment lost 3 bases and the J segment 8 bases; nucleotides outside the gene matches: 10. Germline assignment: CDR1 MNHEY and CDR2 SMNVEV (reference sequence). CDR3 sequence: CASSLRGPSMYEQFF. CDR3 bases: TGTGCCAGCAGTTTGAGGGGGCCTAGTATGTATGAGCAGTTCTTC.

This chain joins TRBV5-6 and TRBJ2-1, with 12 bases matching TRBD2. The CDR3 consists of 19 residues. The germline V gene has CDR1 SGHDT and CDR2 YYEEEE. J gave up 0 bases and V 9 bases, and 16 bases lay outside the gene matches. The CDR3 loop reads CATGRRGTSGWFSYNEQFF. DNA of the CDR3: TGTGCCACCGGGCGACGGGGGACTAGCGGGTGGTTCTCCTACAATGAGCAGTTCTTC.

This chain links TRBV25-1 with TRBJ2-1, with D hard to call. Trimming removed 1 base at V and 5 bases at J, with 9 bases between. Germline-derived CDR1 and CDR2 are MGHDK and SYGVNS. CDR3 size: 14 residues. The CDR3 region is CASSESAGNNEQFF. The CDR3 DNA follows: TGTGCCAGCAGTGAATCGGCAGGAAACAATGAGCAGTTCTTC. Combining the CDR3 with reference TRBV25-1 and TRBJ2-1 gives the whole variable domain EADIYQTPRYLVIGTGKKITLECSQTMGHDKMYWYQQDPGMELHLIHYSYGVNSTEKGDLSSESTVSRIRTEHFPLTLESARPSHTSQYLCASSESAGNNEQFFGPGTRLTVL.

This clone turned up a few times. This chain connects TRBV30 to TRBJ2-2; 7 bases agree with TRBD1. CDR3 length: 13 amino acids. The germline V gene encodes CDR1 GTSNPN and CDR2 SVGIG (reference sequence). V dropped 3 bases and J dropped 6; count of bases not matched to a gene: 4. The CDR3 sequence: CAWSVTGAGELFF. CDR3 DNA: TGTGCCTGGAGCGTTACAGGGGCCGGGGAGCTGTTTTTT.

This clone was observed a handful of times. The rearrangement links TRBV30 to TRBJ2-1, with D tentatively TRBD1 (5 bases). Trimming took off 1 base at V and 0 bases at J, with 13 bases between the two ends. The CDR3 has 16 residues. Germline-derived CDR1 and CDR2 are GTSNPN and SVGIG (reference sequence). CDR3 sequence: CAWSGQLSSSYNEQFF. CDR3 coding DNA: TGTGCCTGGAGTGGACAGCTCTCTAGCTCCTACAATGAGCAGTTCTTC.

This chain uses TRBV28 with TRBJ1-3, with a tentative D call TRBD1 (6 bases). Trimming took 6 bases from V and 3 from J, leaving 15 bases between them. Germline V CDR1 and CDR2: MDHEN, SYDVKM. The CDR3 is 15 residues long. The chain's CDR3 is CASSSGGTGGNTIYF. For the CDR3, the DNA is TGTGCCAGCAGCAGCGGGGGCACTGGTGGAAACACCATATATTTT.

Remarks on this clone: The sample holds other DNA sequences that translate to the same CDR3. The gene calls are TRBV4-3 and TRBJ2-1, with 7 bases fitting TRBD2. Unmatched junction bases numbered 4, after V lost 4 bases and J lost 1 base. The germline CDR1 and CDR2 sequences are LGHNA and YSLEER. CDR3 size: 15 residues. This CDR3 is CASSLLAGSYNEQFF. The DNA for the CDR3 is TGCGCCAGCAGCCTTTTAGCGGGTTCCTACAATGAGCAGTTCTTC.

The sample holds a few counts of this clone. Other DNA sequences in this sample translate to the same CDR3. V and J are TRBV9 and TRBJ2-3; D possibly corresponds to TRBD2 (5 bases). V lost 3 bases, J lost 0 bases, and 8 bases lay in between. The CDR3 has 14 residues. Germline lookup yields CDR1 SGDLS and CDR2 YYNGEE. The CDR3 DNA is TGTGCCAGCAGCGGAGGGCAGAGCACAGATACGCAGTATTTT. This gives the protein CASSGGQSTDTQYF.

The V and J genes are TRBV9 and TRBJ2-2, with a weak D call TRBD1 (5 bases). This CDR3 spans 15 amino acids. CDR1 is SGDLS and CDR2 is YYNGEE in the germline V gene. The V end lost 0 bases, the J end lost 3 bases, and 9 bases lay between the germline ends. CDR3 loop: CASSVAGRDTGELFF. The DNA of the CDR3 is TGTGCCAGCAGCGTAGCGGGCAGGGACACCGGGGAGCTGTTTTTT.